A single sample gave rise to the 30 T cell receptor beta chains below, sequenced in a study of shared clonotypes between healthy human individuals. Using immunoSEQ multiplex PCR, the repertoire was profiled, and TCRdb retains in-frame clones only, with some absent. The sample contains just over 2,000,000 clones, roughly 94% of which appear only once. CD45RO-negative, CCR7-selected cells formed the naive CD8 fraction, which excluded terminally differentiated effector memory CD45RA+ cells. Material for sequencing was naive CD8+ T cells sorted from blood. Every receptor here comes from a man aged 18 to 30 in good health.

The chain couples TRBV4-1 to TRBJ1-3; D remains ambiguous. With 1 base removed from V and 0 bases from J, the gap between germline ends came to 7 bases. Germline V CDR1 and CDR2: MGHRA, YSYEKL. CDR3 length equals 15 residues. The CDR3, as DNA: TGCGCCAGCAGCCAAGTTGTGGCCTCTGGAAACACCATATATTTT. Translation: CASSQVVASGNTIYF.

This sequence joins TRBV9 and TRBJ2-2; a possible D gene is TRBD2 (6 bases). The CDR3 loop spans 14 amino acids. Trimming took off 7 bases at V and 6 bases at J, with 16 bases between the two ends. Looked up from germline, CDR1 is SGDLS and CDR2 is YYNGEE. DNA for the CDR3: TGTGCCAGCTCCCCTATTTCGGGGGCCGGGGAGCTGTTTTTT. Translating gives CASSPISGAGELFF.

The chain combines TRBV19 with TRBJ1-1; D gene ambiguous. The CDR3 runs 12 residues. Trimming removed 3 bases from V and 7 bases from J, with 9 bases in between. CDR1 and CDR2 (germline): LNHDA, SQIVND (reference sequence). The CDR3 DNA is TGTGCCAGTAGTATGGTGGGGATTGAAGCTTTCTTT. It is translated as CASSMVGIEAFF.

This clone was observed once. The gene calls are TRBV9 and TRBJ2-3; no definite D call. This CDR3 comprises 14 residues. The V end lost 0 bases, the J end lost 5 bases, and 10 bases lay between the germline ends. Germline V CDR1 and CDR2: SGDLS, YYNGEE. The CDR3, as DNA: TGTGCCAGCAGCGTAGAGGTCTTCGGAGATACGCAGTATTTT. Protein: CASSVEVFGDTQYF.

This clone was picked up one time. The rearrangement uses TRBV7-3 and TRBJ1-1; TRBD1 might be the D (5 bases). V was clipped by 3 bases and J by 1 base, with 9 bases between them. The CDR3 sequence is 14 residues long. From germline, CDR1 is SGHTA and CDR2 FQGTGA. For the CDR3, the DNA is TGTGCCAGCAGCTTTGTCGGGGGGAACACTGAAGCTTTCTTT. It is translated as CASSFVGGNTEAFF.

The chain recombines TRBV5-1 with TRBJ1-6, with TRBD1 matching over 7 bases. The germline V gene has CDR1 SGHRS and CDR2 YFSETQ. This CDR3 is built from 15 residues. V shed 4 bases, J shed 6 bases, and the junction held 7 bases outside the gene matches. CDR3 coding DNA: TGCGCCAGCAGCCCCGGGCAGGGGGGTAATTCACCCCTCCACTTT. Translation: CASSPGQGGNSPLHF.

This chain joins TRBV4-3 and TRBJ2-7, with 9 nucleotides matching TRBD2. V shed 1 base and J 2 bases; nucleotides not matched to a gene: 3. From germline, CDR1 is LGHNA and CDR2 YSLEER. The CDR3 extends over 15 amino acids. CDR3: CASSQGLAVTYEQYF. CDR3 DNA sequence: TGCGCCAGCAGCCAAGGACTAGCGGTTACCTACGAGCAGTACTTC.

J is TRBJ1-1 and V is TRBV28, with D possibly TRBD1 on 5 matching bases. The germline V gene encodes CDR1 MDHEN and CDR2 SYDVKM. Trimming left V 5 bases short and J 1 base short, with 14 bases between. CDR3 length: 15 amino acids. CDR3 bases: TGTGCCAGCAGTGGGACGAAAGAAACGAACACTGAAGCTTTCTTT. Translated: CASSGTKETNTEAFF.

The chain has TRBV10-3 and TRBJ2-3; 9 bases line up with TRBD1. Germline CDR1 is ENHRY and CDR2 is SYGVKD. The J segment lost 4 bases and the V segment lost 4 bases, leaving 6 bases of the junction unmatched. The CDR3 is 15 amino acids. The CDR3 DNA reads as TGTGCCATCAGTGGGGGACAGGGCGTCCCAGATACGCAGTATTTT. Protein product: CAISGGQGVPDTQYF.

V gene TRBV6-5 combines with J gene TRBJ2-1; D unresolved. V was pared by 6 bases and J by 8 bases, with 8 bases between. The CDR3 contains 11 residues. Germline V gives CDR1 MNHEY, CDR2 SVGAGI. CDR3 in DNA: TGTGCCAGCAGCACAATGGATGAGCAGTTCTTC. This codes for CASSTMDEQFF.

As DNA, the CDR3 is TGTGCCAGCAGTGAAATGTGGCTTGACAGGGGGCGAGGCTACACCTTC. Translating it yields CASSEMWLDRGRGYTF. The chain links TRBV2 to TRBJ1-2, with 10 bases that match TRBD1. This CDR3 has 16 residues. Trimming at V came to 2 bases and at J to 8 bases, leaving 11 bases not matched to a gene. From germline, CDR1 is SNHLY and CDR2 FYNNEI. Full variable domain (outside the CDR3, taken from reference TRBV2 and TRBJ1-2): EPEVTQTPSHQVTQMGQEVILRCVPISNHLYFYWYRQILGQKVEFLVSFYNNEISEKSEIFDDQFSVERPDGSNFTLKIRSTKLEDSAMYFCASSEMWLDRGRGYTFGSGTRLTVV.

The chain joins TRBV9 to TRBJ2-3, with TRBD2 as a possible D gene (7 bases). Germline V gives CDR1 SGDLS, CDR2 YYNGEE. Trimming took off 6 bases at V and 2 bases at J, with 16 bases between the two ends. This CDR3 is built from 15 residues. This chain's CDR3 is CASTRGGGHTDTQYF. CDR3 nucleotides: TGTGCCAGCACCCGTGGGGGGGGGCACACAGATACGCAGTATTTT. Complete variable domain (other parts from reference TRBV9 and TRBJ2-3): DSGVTQTPKHLITATGQRVTLRCSPRSGDLSVYWYQQSLDQGLQFLIQYYNGEERAKGNILERFSAQQFPDLHSELNLSSLELGDSALYFCASTRGGGHTDTQYFGPGTRLTVL.

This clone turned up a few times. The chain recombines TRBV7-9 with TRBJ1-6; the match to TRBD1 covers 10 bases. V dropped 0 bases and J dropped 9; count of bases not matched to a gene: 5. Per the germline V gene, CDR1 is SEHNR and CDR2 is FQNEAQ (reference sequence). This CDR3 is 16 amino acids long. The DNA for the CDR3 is TGTGCCAGCAGCTTAGCCCGGGACAGGGGAGGTTCACCCCTCCACTTT. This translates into CASSLARDRGGSPLHF.

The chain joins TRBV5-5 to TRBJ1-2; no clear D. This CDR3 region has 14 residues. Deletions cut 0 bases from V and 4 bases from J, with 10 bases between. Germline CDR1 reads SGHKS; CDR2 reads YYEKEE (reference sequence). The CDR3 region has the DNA TGTGCCAGCAGCTTGGCGGTGGGAGCCTATGGCTACACCTTC. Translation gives CASSLAVGAYGYTF.

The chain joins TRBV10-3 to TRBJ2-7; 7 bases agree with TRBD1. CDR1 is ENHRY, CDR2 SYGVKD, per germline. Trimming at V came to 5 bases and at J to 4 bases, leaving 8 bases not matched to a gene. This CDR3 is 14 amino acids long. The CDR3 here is CAISRQGSAYEQYF. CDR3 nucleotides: TGTGCCATCAGTAGACAGGGTTCGGCTTACGAGCAGTACTTC.

The CDR3: CAWGTQGWETQYF. Written as DNA, the CDR3 is TGTGCCTGGGGGACACAGGGTTGGGAGACCCAGTACTTC. This chain connects TRBV30 to TRBJ2-5; TRBD1 is a possible D gene (6 bases). CDR3 size: 13 residues. The germline CDR1 and CDR2 sequences are GTSNPN and SVGIG (reference sequence). The V end lost 5 bases, the J end lost 5 bases, and 15 bases lay between the germline ends.

The CDR3 sequence: CASSFFGENTEAFF. The DNA for the CDR3 is TGTGCCAGCAGTTTTTTCGGAGAGAACACTGAAGCTTTCTTT. This chain links TRBV6-5 with TRBJ1-1; D gene unclear. Trimming cost V 4 bases and J 1 base, with 10 bases left between them. This CDR3 contains 14 residues. From germline, CDR1 is MNHEY and CDR2 SVGAGI.

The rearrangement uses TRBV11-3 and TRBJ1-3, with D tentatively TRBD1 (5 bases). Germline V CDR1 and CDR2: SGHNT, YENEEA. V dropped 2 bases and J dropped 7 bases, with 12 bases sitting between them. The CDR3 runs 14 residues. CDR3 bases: TGTGCCAGCAGCTTACGCGGGGGTAGGAACACCATATATTTT. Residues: CASSLRGGRNTIYF.

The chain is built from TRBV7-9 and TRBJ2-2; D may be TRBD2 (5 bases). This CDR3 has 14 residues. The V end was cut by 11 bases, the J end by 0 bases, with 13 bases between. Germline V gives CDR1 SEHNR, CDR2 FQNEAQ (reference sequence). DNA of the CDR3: TGTGCCCGGAGAGGGAACGCGAACACCGGGGAGCTGTTTTTT. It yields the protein CARRGNANTGELFF.

CDR3 bases: TGTGCCAGCAGCCCCCGGGCCTTCGGACGGAACACTGAAGCTTTCTTT. The encoded protein is CASSPRAFGRNTEAFF. The J gene is TRBJ1-1, the V gene TRBV28, with D unresolved. Germline V gene lookup returns CDR1 MDHEN and CDR2 SYDVKM. V shed 6 bases and J shed 1 base, with 18 bases lying between them. The length of the CDR3 is 16 residues.

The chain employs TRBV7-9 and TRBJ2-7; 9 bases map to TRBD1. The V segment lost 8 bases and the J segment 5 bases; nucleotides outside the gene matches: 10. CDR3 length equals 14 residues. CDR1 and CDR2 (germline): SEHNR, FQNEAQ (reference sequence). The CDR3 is CASDTGTGLNEQYF. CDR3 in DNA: TGTGCCAGCGACACCGGGACAGGGCTTAACGAGCAGTACTTC.

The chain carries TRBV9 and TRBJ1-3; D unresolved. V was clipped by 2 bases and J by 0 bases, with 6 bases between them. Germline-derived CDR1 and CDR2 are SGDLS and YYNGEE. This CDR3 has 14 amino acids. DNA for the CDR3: TGTGCCAGCAGCGTCGGGTTCTCTGGAAACACCATATATTTT. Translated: CASSVGFSGNTIYF.

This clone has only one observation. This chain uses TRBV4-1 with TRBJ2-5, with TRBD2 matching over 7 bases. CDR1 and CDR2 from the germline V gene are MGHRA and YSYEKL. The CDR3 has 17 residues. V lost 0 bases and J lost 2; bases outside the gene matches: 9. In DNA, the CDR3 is TGCGCCAGCAGCCAAGATGTTCCTAGCGGCTTACAAGAGACCCAGTACTTC. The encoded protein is CASSQDVPSGLQETQYF.

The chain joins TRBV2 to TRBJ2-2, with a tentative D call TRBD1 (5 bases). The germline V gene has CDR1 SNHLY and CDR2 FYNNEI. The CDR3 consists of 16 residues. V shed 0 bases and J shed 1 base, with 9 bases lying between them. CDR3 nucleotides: TGTGCCAGCAGTGAAGCGGCAGGGCAGAACACCGGGGAGCTGTTTTTT. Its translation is CASSEAAGQNTGELFF.

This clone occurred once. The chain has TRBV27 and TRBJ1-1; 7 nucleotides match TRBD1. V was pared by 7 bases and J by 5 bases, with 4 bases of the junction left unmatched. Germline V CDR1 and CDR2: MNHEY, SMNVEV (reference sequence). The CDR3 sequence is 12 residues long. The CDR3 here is CASIPRGTEAFF. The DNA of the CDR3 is TGTGCCAGCATCCCCAGGGGGACTGAAGCTTTCTTT.

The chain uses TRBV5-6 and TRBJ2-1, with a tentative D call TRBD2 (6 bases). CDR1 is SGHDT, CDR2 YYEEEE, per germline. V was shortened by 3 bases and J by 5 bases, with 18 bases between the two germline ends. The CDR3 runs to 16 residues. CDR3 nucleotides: TGTGCCAGCAGCTCCGTTGGGGGTAGCGGAGACAATGAGCAGTTCTTC. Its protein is CASSSVGGSGDNEQFF.

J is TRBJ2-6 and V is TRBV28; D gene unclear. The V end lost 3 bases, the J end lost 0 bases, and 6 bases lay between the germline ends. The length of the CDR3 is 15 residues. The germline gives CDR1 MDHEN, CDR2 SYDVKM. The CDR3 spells CASSFLGSGANVLTF. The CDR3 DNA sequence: TGTGCCAGCAGTTTTCTAGGCTCTGGGGCCAACGTCCTGACTTTC. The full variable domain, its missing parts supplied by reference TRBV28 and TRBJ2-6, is DVKVTQSSRYLVKRTGEKVFLECVQDMDHENMFWYRQDPGLGLRLIYFSYDVKMKEKGDIPEGYSVSREKKERFSLILESASTNQTSMYLCASSFLGSGANVLTFGAGSRLTVL.

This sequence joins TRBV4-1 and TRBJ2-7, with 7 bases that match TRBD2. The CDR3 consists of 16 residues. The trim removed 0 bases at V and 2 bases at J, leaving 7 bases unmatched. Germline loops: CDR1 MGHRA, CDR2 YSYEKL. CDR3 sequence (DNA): TGCGCCAGCAGCCAAGATCAGGTAGCGGGTGCCTACGAGCAGTACTTC. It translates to CASSQDQVAGAYEQYF.

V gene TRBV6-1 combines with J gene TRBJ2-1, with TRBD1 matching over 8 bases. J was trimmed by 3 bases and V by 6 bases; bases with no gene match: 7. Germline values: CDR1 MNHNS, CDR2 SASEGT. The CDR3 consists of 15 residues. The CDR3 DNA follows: TGTGCCAGCAGCGAGGACAGGGCACACTACAATGAGCAGTTCTTC. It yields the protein CASSEDRAHYNEQFF.

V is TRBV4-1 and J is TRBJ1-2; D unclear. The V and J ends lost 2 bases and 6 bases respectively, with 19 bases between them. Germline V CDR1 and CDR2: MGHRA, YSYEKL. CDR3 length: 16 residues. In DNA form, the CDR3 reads TGCGCCAGCAGCCAAATTGTATCCAAGTCTCCGGATGGCTACACCTTC. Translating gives CASSQIVSKSPDGYTF.